The 5 T cell receptor beta chains below were found in one sample sequenced in a study of sequential checkpoint blockade in melanoma. TCRdb's copy holds only in-frame clones and misses some; the assay was immunoSEQ multiplex PCR. This table has 10,000 to 15,000 clones, roughly 65% appearing once. Treatment in this sample: randomized to nivolumab then ipilimumab (arm A) or the reverse (arm B). The source was CD8+ T cells sorted from blood (inferred from file names), collected from a patient given nivolumab and ipilimumab in sequence. These receptors all come from a human donor with melanoma.

This clone occurred once. The chain recombines TRBV5-1 with TRBJ1-1; no definite D call. The germline V gene has CDR1 SGHRS and CDR2 YFSETQ. The V end lost 0 bases, the J end lost 0 bases, and 6 bases lay between the germline ends. This CDR3 contains 14 residues. The CDR3 loop reads CASSLGTVNTEAFF. CDR3 in DNA: TGCGCCAGCAGCTTGGGTACGGTGAACACTGAAGCTTTCTTT.

This clone qualifies as medium-sized. V usage is TRBV28 and J usage is TRBJ2-1, with TRBD1 identical over 7 bases. Trimming cost V 5 bases and J 7 bases; bases outside gene matches: 11. Germline CDR1 MDHEN, CDR2 SYDVKM. The length of the CDR3 is 15 residues. CDR3 sequence: CASSPYSGQINEQFF. The DNA of the CDR3 is TGTGCCAGCAGTCCTTACTCGGGACAGATTAATGAGCAGTTCTTC.

This clone was counted once. The chain combines TRBV28 with TRBJ1-6; D may be TRBD1 (5 bases). The CDR3 sequence is 15 residues long. Trimming left V 5 bases short and J 11 bases short, with 19 bases between. CDR1 MDHEN and CDR2 SYDVKM come from the germline V gene. The chain's CDR3 is CASSDGQGSLPPLHF. CDR3 DNA sequence: TGTGCCAGCAGTGACGGACAAGGTAGTCTTCCACCCCTCCACTTT.

V usage is TRBV10-3 and J usage is TRBJ1-1; possible D gene TRBD1, 6 bases. Germline CDR1 is ENHRY and CDR2 is SYGVKD. Trimming removed 4 bases at V and 0 bases at J, with 12 bases between. CDR3 length equals 15 residues. CDR3 sequence reads: CAISVTGMVNTEAFF. The CDR3 DNA sequence: TGTGCCATCAGTGTCACAGGGATGGTGAACACTGAAGCTTTCTTT.

The chain recombines TRBV7-9 with TRBJ2-1; a possible D gene is TRBD2 (5 bases). CDR3 length equals 15 residues. From germline, CDR1 is SEHNR and CDR2 FQNEAQ (reference sequence). V was clipped by 5 bases and J by 1 base, with 12 bases between them. The CDR3: CASSPTSLSYNEQFF. CDR3 in DNA: TGTGCCAGCAGCCCAACTAGTTTATCCTACAATGAGCAGTTCTTC.